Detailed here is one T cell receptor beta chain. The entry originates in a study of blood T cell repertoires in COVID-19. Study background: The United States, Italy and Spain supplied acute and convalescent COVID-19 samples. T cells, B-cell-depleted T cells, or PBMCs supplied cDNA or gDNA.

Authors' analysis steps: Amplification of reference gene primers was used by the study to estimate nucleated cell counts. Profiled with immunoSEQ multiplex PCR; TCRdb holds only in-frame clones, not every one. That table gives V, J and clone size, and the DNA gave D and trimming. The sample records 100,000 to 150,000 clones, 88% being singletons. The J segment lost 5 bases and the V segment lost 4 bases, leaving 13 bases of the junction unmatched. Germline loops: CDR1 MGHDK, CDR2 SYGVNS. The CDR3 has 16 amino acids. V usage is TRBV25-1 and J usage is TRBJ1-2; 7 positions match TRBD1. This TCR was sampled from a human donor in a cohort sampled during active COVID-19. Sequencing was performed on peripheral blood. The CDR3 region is CASSANHRGPLYGYTF. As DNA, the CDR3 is TGTGCCAGCAGTGCTAATCACAGGGGCCCCCTTTATGGCTACACCTTC.